This T cell receptor (beta chain) appears in the sequencing data of a study of T-cell reconstitution after alpha-beta-depleted transplantation in children. Germline assignment: CDR1 SGHRS and CDR2 YFSETQ. The V segment lost 0 bases and the J segment 2 bases; nucleotides outside the gene matches: 1. CDR3 length: 16 residues. This clonotype was seen many times. Its antigen is undetermined. General study findings and limits: Recipient T cells and thymic progenitors that survived gave rise to the high TCRbeta diversity observed at day 60 in some patients. Several hundred expanded graft clones reportedly supplied alpha-beta T cells about two months after transplant. A year had passed since transplant, and T-cell counts and diversity by then came mostly from newly produced T cells.

The library targeted TCRbeta and was prepared with unique molecular identifiers. TCRdb re-called the PCR reads with MiXCR, one entry per CDR3 protein. Of about 460,000 distinct CDR3 sequences listed, about 10% are singletons. V gene TRBV5-1 combines with J gene TRBJ2-1; the match to TRBD2 covers 11 bases. The sample consisted of PBMCs, taken before TCRalphabeta/CD19-depleted stem cell transplant. The TCR sequence derives from a child younger than 10 with inherited bone marrow failure, due to receive a stem cell transplant. CDR3 loop: CASSLGLAGPYNEQFF. The CDR3 DNA is TGCGCCAGCAGCTTGGGACTAGCGGGACCCTACAATGAGCAGTTCTTC.